The next 7 T cell receptor beta chains were all read from a single sample in a study of PD-1 blockade in classical Hodgkin lymphoma. Each patient experienced a relapse that followed autologous stem cell transplantation, and brentuximab vedotin exposure varied. Data came from immunoSEQ multiplex PCR; TCRdb stores just in-frame clones and leaves some out. The sample lists 57,000 or so clones, more than 70% occurring once. This sample comprised peripheral blood mononuclear cells (PBMCs), obtained at baseline. These receptors came from a human donor with classical Hodgkin lymphoma.

The rearrangement links TRBV10-3 to TRBJ1-1; possible D gene TRBD1, 5 bases. V gave up 8 bases and J gave up 6 bases, with 19 bases separating them. This CDR3 is 14 amino acids long. CDR1 is ENHRY and CDR2 is SYGVKD in the germline V gene. CDR3 protein: CAIARSGDGAEAFF. CDR3 coding DNA: TGTGCCATCGCAAGATCGGGGGATGGGGCTGAAGCTTTCTTT.

The table lists this clone with a count of one. The genes are TRBV4-3 and TRBJ2-5; 11 bases match TRBD2. Germline assignment: CDR1 LGHNA and CDR2 YSLEER. This CDR3 is 15 amino acids long. Unmatched junction bases numbered 9, after V lost 8 bases and J lost 4 bases. The chain's CDR3 is CASSLSGGVGETQYF. The DNA for the CDR3 is TGCGCCAGCTCACTTAGCGGGGGGGTCGGAGAGACCCAGTACTTC.

The CDR3 bases are TGCGCCAGCAGCTTAAGACCCGGACTAGCGGGCAATGAGCAGTTCTTC. Translated, it gives CASSLRPGLAGNEQFF. The chain carries TRBV5-1 and TRBJ2-1, with 11 bases fitting TRBD2. The CDR3 is made up of 16 amino acids. Germline CDR1 reads SGHRS; CDR2 reads YFSETQ. V was pared by 2 bases and J by 6 bases, with 7 bases of the junction left unmatched.

The table lists this clone with a count of one. The rearrangement links TRBV9 to TRBJ2-1, with D perhaps assigned TRBD1 or TRBD2 (5 bases each). Trimming removed 0 bases at V and 9 bases at J, with 13 bases between. Germline CDR1 and CDR2: SGDLS and YYNGEE. This CDR3 spans 14 amino acids. The CDR3, as DNA: TGTGCCAGCAGCGTAGGGGTTTCGGGGACTGAGCAGTTCTTC. Translated, it gives CASSVGVSGTEQFF. Full variable domain (missing parts from reference TRBV9 and TRBJ2-1): DSGVTQTPKHLITATGQRVTLRCSPRSGDLSVYWYQQSLDQGLQFLIQYYNGEERAKGNILERFSAQQFPDLHSELNLSSLELGDSALYFCASSVGVSGTEQFFGPGTRLTVL.

In its sample, this clone was seen once. V usage is TRBV11-2 and J usage is TRBJ2-3; possibly TRBD2 for D (7 bases). CDR3 length: 17 amino acids. Germline V gives CDR1 SGHAT, CDR2 FQNNGV. The V and J ends lost 5 bases and 3 bases respectively, with 21 bases between them. The CDR3 reads CASSQGWGGGSTDTQYF. The CDR3 coding sequence is TGTGCCAGCAGCCAAGGGTGGGGAGGGGGGTCTACAGATACGCAGTATTTT.

The genes are TRBV7-2 and TRBJ2-7, with D uncertain. Trimming removed 2 bases from V and 5 bases from J, with 13 bases in between. The CDR3 contains 14 residues. Germline assignment: CDR1 SGHTA and CDR2 FQGNSA. In DNA form, the CDR3 reads TGTGCCAGCAGCTTATTAACGTTAGTCCACGAGCAGTACTTC. This gives the protein CASSLLTLVHEQYF.

The V call is TRBV19, the J call TRBJ1-5; 10 bases line up with TRBD1. The CDR3 contains 14 residues. Germline-derived CDR1 and CDR2 are LNHDA and SQIVND (reference sequence). V shed 8 bases and J 2 bases; nucleotides not matched to a gene: 3. As DNA, the CDR3 is TGTGCCAGTCGACAGGGGGCTCGCAATCAGCCCCAGCATTTT. Translating gives CASRQGARNQPQHF.